This T cell receptor (beta chain) was observed in a study of T cell responses to AZD1222 COVID-19 vaccine. Study background: Pooled in the analysis were second doses at about 4 or about 12 weeks.

The V gene end was trimmed by 0 bases and the J gene end by 1 base; junction bases not matched to a gene: 7. The CDR3 spans 17 residues. Germline V gene sequence: CDR1 SGHNT, CDR2 YYREEE (reference sequence). Generated by immunoSEQ multiplex PCR, the TCRdb table keeps only in-frame clones and is missing some. The sample consists of over 150,000 clones, less than 95% of them appearing once. The sequencing used peripheral blood, collected on day 0 of AZD1222 vaccination. The chain links TRBV5-4 to TRBJ2-3; the match to TRBD2 covers 8 bases. The clonotype originates from an adult in good health. CDR3 nucleotide sequence: TGTGCCAGCAGCTTGGCCGGGCGGGGGGTCGGCACAGATACGCAGTATTTT. It specifies CASSLAGRGVGTDTQYF.